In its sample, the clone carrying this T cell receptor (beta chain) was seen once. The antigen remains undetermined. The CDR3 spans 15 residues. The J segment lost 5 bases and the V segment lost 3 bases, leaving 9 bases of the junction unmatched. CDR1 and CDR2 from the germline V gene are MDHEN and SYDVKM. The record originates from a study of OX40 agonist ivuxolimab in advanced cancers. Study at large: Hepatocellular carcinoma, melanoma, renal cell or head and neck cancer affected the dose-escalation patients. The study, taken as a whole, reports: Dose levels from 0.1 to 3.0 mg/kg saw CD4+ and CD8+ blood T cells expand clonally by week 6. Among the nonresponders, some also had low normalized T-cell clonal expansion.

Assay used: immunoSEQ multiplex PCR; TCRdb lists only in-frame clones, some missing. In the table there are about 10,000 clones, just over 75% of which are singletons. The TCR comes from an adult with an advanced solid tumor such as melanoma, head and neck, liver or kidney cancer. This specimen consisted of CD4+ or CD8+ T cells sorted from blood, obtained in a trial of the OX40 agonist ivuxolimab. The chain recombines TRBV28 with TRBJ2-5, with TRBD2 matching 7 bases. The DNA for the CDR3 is TGTGCCAGCAGTTTCAGGATCGACGGGGGGGAGACCCAGTACTTC. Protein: CASSFRIDGGETQYF.